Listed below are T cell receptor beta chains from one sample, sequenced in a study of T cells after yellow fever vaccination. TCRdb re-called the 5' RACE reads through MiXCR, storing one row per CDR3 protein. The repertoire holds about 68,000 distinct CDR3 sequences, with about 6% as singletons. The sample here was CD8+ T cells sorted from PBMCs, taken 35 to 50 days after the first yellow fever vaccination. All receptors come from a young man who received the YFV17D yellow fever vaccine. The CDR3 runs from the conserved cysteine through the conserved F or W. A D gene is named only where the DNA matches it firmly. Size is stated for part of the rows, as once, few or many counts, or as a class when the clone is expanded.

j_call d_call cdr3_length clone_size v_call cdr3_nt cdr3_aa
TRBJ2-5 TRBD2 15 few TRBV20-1 TGCAGTGCTAGAGAGTCGGGACTAGGGGTGGAGACCCAGTACTTC CSARESGLGVETQYF
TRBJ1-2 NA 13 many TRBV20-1 TGCAGTGCTAGAGCAGGGGAGCGTCCTGGCTACACCTTC CSARAGERPGYTF
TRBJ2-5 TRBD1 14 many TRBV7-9 TGTGCCAGCAGTGAGACAGGGGAGAGGGAGACCCAGTACTTC CASSETGERETQYF
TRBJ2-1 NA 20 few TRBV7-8 TGTGCCAGCAGCCCCATAAGGGGCCGCATCCTAACACCCAAATACAATGAGCAGTTCTTC CASSPIRGRILTPKYNEQFF
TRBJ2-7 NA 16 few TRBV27 TGTGCCAGCAGTTTATACGCGGCGACGACCTCCTACGAGCAGTACTTC CASSLYAATTSYEQYF
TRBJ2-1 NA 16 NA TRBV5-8 TGTGCCAGCAGCACCCGGCACGCCCGCTCCTACAATGAGCAGTTCTTC CASSTRHARSYNEQFF
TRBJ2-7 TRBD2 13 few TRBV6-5 TGTGCCAGCAGTTCGGGGGGGGGCAACGAGCAGTACTTC CASSSGGGNEQYF
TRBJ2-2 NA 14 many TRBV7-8 TGTGCCAGCAGCCCTCACCACGACACCGGGGAGCTGTTTTTT CASSPHHDTGELFF
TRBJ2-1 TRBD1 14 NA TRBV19 TGTGCCAGTAGTACAGGGGGCTCCTACAATGAGCAGTTCTTC CASSTGGSYNEQFF
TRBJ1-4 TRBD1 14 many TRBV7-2 TGTGCCAGCAGCTTAAGGGGGCGGTATGAAAAACTGTTTTTT CASSLRGRYEKLFF
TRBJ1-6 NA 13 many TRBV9 TGTGCCAGCAGCGTAGATCTGGTACCACCCCTCCACTTT CASSVDLVPPLHF
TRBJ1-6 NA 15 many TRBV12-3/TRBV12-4 TGTGCCAGCAGTTTATCAGGCCGTCGAACTTCACCCCTCCACTTT CASSLSGRRTSPLHF
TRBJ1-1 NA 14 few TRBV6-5 TGTGCCAGCAGTTACGCGGGGGATAGCACTGAAGCTTTCTTT CASSYAGDSTEAFF
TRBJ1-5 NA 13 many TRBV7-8 TGTGCCAGCAGCCTGGACATCGATCAGCCCCAGCATTTT CASSLDIDQPQHF
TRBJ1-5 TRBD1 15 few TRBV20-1 TGCAGTGCTGACCCCCCGGACAGGGGGTTTCAGCCCCAGCATTTT CSADPPDRGFQPQHF
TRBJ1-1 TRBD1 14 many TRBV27 TGTGCCAGCAGAGTGGGACAGCCTCACGGTGAAGCTTTCTTT CASRVGQPHGEAFF
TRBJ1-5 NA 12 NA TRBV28 TGTGCCAGCATTTTCCGGTCCCCCCAGCAGCATTTT CASIFRSPQQHF
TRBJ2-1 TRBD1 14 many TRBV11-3 TGTGCCAGCAGCTCAAGGACAGGGGAGGGTGAGCAGTTCTTC CASSSRTGEGEQFF
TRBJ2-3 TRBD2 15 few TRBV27 TGTGCCAGCAGTTCCGGCAGGGTGGGGGGGGATACGCAGTATTTT CASSSGRVGGDTQYF
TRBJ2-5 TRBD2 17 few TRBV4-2 TGTGCCAGCAGCCAAGACCCGACACTAGCGGTGGAAGAGACCCAGTACTTC CASSQDPTLAVEETQYF
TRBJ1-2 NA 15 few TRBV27 TGTGCCAGCAGCCAGAGCCCGACAGCAAACTATGGCTACACCTTC CASSQSPTANYGYTF
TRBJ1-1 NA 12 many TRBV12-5 TGTGCTAGTGAATTCCGAGGAATGGAAGCTTTCTTT CASEFRGMEAFF
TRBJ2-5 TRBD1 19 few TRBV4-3 TGCGCCAGCAGCCTCGGGACAGGGGTTATGCTGGGGGTTACGGAGACCCAGTACTTC CASSLGTGVMLGVTETQYF
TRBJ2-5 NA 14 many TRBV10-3 TGTGCCATCAGTGAGGTGCGCTTCCAAGAGACCCAGTACTTC CAISEVRFQETQYF
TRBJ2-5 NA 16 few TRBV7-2 TGTGCCAGCAGTCCCCGGGCCTGGACGCAACAAGAGACCCAGTACTTC CASSPRAWTQQETQYF
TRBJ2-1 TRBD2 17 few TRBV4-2 TGTGCCAGCAGCCAACCCCCTCTAGCGGGGGACAACAATGAGCAGTTCTTC CASSQPPLAGDNNEQFF
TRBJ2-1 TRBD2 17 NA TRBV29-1 TGCAGCGTGGTACCTTTGGGGACTAGCGGTCGGTACAATGAGCAGTTCTTC CSVVPLGTSGRYNEQFF
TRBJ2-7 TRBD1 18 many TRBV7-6 TGTGCCAGCAGCTCTGGGGCAGGGGGAAGAAAAAAAGTCGACGAGCAGTACTTC CASSSGAGGRKKVDEQYF
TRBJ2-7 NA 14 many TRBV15 TGTGCCACCCGGGGCCCTACTGGGACGTACGAGCAGTACTTC CATRGPTGTYEQYF
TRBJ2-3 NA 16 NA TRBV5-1 TGCGCCAGCAGCTTGCGCTCAGGGCGTCCAGCAGATACGCAGTATTTT CASSLRSGRPADTQYF
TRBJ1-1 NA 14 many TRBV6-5 TGTGCCAGCAGTACTGGGGGTTTGAACACTGAAGCTTTCTTT CASSTGGLNTEAFF
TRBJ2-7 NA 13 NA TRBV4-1 TGCGCCAGCAGCCAAGAAAGGCCCTACGAGCAGTACTTC CASSQERPYEQYF
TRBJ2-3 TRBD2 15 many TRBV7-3 TGTGCCAGCAGCTCCCTCGGAGCGGGGACAGATACGCAGTATTTT CASSSLGAGTDTQYF
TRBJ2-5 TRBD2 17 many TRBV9 TGTGCCAGCAGCGCCAGGACTAGCGGGGGACCCCAAGAGACCCAGTACTTC CASSARTSGGPQETQYF
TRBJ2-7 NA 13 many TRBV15 TGTGCCACCAGCAGAACTTCGGCCCACGAGCAGTACTTC CATSRTSAHEQYF
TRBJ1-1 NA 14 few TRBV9 TGTGCCAGCAGCGTAGGGGGTTTGGGCACTGAAGCTTTCTTT CASSVGGLGTEAFF
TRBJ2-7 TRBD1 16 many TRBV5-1 TGCGCCAGCAGCCCGGGCATGGGACAGGGGGACTACGAGCAGTACTTC CASSPGMGQGDYEQYF
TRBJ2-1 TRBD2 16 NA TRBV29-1 TGCAGCGTTCTCGGGACTAGCGGGAGCTCCTACAATGAGCAGTTCTTC CSVLGTSGSSYNEQFF
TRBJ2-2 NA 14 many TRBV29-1 TGCAGCGTGCCCCGGGTTTCAACCCCCGGGGAGCTGTTTTTT CSVPRVSTPGELFF
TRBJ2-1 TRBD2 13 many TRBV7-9 TGTGCCAGCATGGCGGGGGGGTGGAGTGAGCAGTTCTTC CASMAGGWSEQFF
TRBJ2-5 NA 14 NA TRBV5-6 TGTGCCAGCAGCTTTTGGTTCCCCCAGGAGACCCAGTACTTC CASSFWFPQETQYF
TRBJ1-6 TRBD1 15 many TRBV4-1 TGCGCCAGCAGCCAAGGACAGGGGAGAAATTCACCCCTCCACTTT CASSQGQGRNSPLHF
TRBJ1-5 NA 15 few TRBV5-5 TGTGCCAGCAGCACCCAGGGGTACAGCAATCAGCCCCAGCATTTT CASSTQGYSNQPQHF
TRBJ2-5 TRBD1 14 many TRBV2 TGTGCCAGCAGTGACGGGACAGGAAGGGAGACCCAGTACTTC CASSDGTGRETQYF
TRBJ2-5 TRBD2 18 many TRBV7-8 TGTGCCAGCAGCCCCGCCCGAGCGGGGGGGCCCATCGGAGAGACCCAGTACTTC CASSPARAGGPIGETQYF
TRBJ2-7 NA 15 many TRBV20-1 TGCAGTGCTCGATTCCCCGAAACCAACTCCTACGAGCAGTACTTC CSARFPETNSYEQYF
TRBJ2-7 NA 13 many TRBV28 TGTGCCAGCAGTTTGGACGGTCTCTACGAGCAGTACTTC CASSLDGLYEQYF
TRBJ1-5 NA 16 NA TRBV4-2 TGTGCCAGCAGCCAAGATCGGACTTTTAGCAATCAGCCCCAGCATTTT CASSQDRTFSNQPQHF
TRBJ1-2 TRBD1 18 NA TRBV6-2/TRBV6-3 TGTGCCAGCACCCAAGGGGCAGGGGGCCCATTGGGGTCCTATGGCTACACCTTC CASTQGAGGPLGSYGYTF
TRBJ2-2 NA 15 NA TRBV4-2 TGTGCCAGCAGCCGTGACTATCCCAACACCGGGGAGCTGTTTTTT CASSRDYPNTGELFF